This T cell receptor (beta chain) was found in a study of blood T cell repertoires in COVID-19. Study as a whole: Specimens from acute and convalescent COVID-19 originated in the United States, Italy and Spain.

In the original processing: Reference gene primer amplification in the assay estimated nucleated cell counts. The method was immunoSEQ multiplex PCR; TCRdb's version includes in-frame clones alone and lacks a portion of them. That table furnishes V, J and clone size, whereas the DNA furnished D and trimming. The sample has 200,000 to 250,000 clones; around 89% are singletons. The sequencing sample was made of PBMCs or T cells enriched from blood (not recorded which). The sequence came from a woman aged 18-29 years in a cohort exposed to, infected with or recovered from COVID-19 (not recorded which).

In DNA, the CDR3 is TGTGCCAGCAGCCGCAAGGCTAGCGGGGACCTACAAGAGACCCAGTACTTC. Its translation: CASSRKASGDLQETQYF. The chain employs TRBV13 and TRBJ2-5; 9 bases map to TRBD2. The length of the CDR3 is 17 residues. The germline V gene has CDR1 PRHDT and CDR2 FYEKMQ (reference sequence). J gave up 2 bases and V 5 bases, and 12 bases lay outside the gene matches.